This TCR beta chain appears in the sequencing data of a study of blood T cell repertoires in COVID-19. Study-wide context: In each case, the material was cDNA or gDNA derived from T cells, B-cell-depleted T cells, or PBMCs.

Looked up from germline, CDR1 is SGDLS and CDR2 is YYNGEE. V dropped 4 bases and J dropped 2; count of bases not matched to a gene: 2. This CDR3 comprises 14 residues. While infection was still active, Seattle patients were enrolled and then followed longitudinally. As processed by the authors: Estimation of nucleated cell counts relied on the amplification of reference gene primers. Method: immunoSEQ multiplex PCR; TCRdb's copy keeps in-frame clones and lacks some. That table supplies the V and J calls and clone size; D and trimming were determined from the DNA. The sample has 150,000 to 200,000 clones, roughly 76% seen once; the top ten hold more than 10%.

The chain links TRBV9 to TRBJ1-2, with TRBD1 identical over 10 bases. The sequencing sample was made of peripheral blood. The sequence was collected from a woman older than 75 with COVID-19, enrolled during active disease. As DNA, the CDR3 is TGTGCCAGCAGCAGGGGACAGGGGAACTATGGCTACACCTTC. Translating it yields CASSRGQGNYGYTF.